Following are 29 T cell receptor beta chains from one sample sequenced in a study of blood T cells in healthy people across ages. A second roughly 6 to 12 cycle PCR used barcoded and J-beta primers. TCRdb processed the 5' RACE reads anew with MiXCR; each CDR3 protein has one entry. The sample consists of about 680,000 distinct CDR3 sequences, around 49% of them appearing once. Sequenced input: blood. These receptors were taken from a woman in her fifties or sixties in good health.

This chain uses TRBV5-1 with TRBJ2-7; 9 bases are a match to TRBD2. There are 14 residues in the CDR3. Germline V CDR1 and CDR2: SGHRS, YFSETQ. Germline trimming cut 5 bases from V and 2 bases from J; bases unmatched to any gene: 5. The CDR3, as DNA: TGCGCCAGCAGTGGGGCGGGAGGGCCCTACGAGCAGTACTTC. Translation gives CASSGAGGPYEQYF.

This clonotype was counted at least ten times. The chain combines TRBV21-1 with TRBJ2-7; TRBD2, the table's D call, was not compared with the DNA. TRBV21-1 is shown as a pseudogene. CDR3 length: 15 amino acids. The CDR3 spells CASSKLDWSSYEQYF. The CDR3 nucleotides are TGTGCCAGCAGCAAGCTGGACTGGAGCTCCTACGAGCAGTACTTC.

This clonotype turned up a few times. The chain carries TRBV6-5 and TRBJ1-1; D not resolved. Between the trimmed V and J ends, which lost 8 bases and 4 bases, there was a span of 5 bases. The CDR3 totals 10 residues. Germline lookup yields CDR1 MNHEY and CDR2 SVGAGI. CDR3 sequence reads: CASGFTEAFF. Written as DNA, the CDR3 is TGTGCCAGCGGGTTCACTGAAGCTTTCTTT.

To note about this clonotype: A read error may explain this, as a much larger clone is one base away. The chain joins TRBV29-1 to TRBJ2-3, with D perhaps TRBD1 or TRBD2 (5 bases each). Germline loops: CDR1 SQVTM, CDR2 ANQGSEA. The CDR3 contains 13 residues. Between the trimmed V and J ends, which lost 8 bases and 6 bases, there was a span of 18 bases. The CDR3 sequence: CSIGGWGEDTQYF. DNA of the CDR3: TGCAGCATTGGGGGTTGGGGCGAGGATACGCAGTATTTT.

This clonotype occurred a few times. The rearrangement uses TRBV5-6 and TRBJ2-2; D not certain. Deletions cut 0 bases from V and 4 bases from J, with 4 bases between. There are 13 residues in the CDR3. Germline CDR1 SGHDT, CDR2 YYEEEE. CDR3 region: CASSLGFTGELFF. Here the CDR3 DNA reads TGTGCCAGCAGCTTGGGGTTCACCGGGGAGCTGTTTTTT.

This chain links TRBV7-2 with TRBJ2-3; possible D gene TRBD2, 5 bases. Per the germline V gene, CDR1 is SGHTA and CDR2 is FQGNSA. Trimming took 1 base from V and 0 from J, leaving 11 bases between them. The CDR3 length is 16 residues. CDR3 coding DNA: TGTGCCAGCAGCTTAGTGGGGAGTACTAGCACAGATACGCAGTATTTT. Protein: CASSLVGSTSTDTQYF.

This clonotype occurred a few times. V gene TRBV29-1 combines with J gene TRBJ2-6, with TRBD1 identical over 9 bases. The CDR3 spans 16 residues. The V gene's germline CDR1 is SQVTM and CDR2 ANQGSEA. V gave up 5 bases and J gave up 1 base; unmatched junction bases: 6. This chain's CDR3 is CSVTGTGLSGANVLTF. CDR3 nucleotide sequence: TGCAGCGTTACTGGGACAGGGCTTTCTGGGGCCAACGTCCTGACTTTC.

CDR3 sequence reads: CSVDRQGGEQYF. The CDR3 DNA is TGCAGCGTTGACAGACAGGGAGGCGAGCAGTACTTC. The chain recombines TRBV29-1 with TRBJ2-7, with D perhaps TRBD1 (7 bases). The CDR3 totals 12 residues. Trimming removed 3 bases at V and 6 bases at J, with 12 bases between. Germline V CDR1 and CDR2: SQVTM, ANQGSEA.

The V and J genes are TRBV6-1 and TRBJ2-1; 13 bases align to TRBD2. This CDR3 region has 20 residues. With V trimmed by 5 bases and J by 5 bases, 18 bases remained unmatched. Per the germline V gene, CDR1 is MNHNS and CDR2 is SASEGT. Here the CDR3 DNA reads TGTGCCAGCAGTCGACCCCGGACTAGCGGGAGTGGGATCGTCCACAATGAGCAGTTCTTC. Translation: CASSRPRTSGSGIVHNEQFF.

The rearrangement uses TRBV12-3 or TRBV12-4 and TRBJ1-1; TRBD1 agrees at 7 bases. This CDR3 has 14 amino acids. J gave up 2 bases and V 7 bases, and 7 bases lay outside the gene matches. DNA for the CDR3: TGTGCCAGCACCCCGGACAGGAGAAACACTGAAGCTTTCTTT. Its protein product is CASTPDRRNTEAFF.

This chain connects TRBV7-2 to TRBJ2-7; TRBD2 matches at 7 bases. In germline, CDR1 is SGHTA, CDR2 FQGNSA. V gave up 1 base and J gave up 2 bases; unmatched junction bases: 5. CDR3 length: 15 amino acids. The CDR3 here is CASSLGQGLTYEQYF. CDR3 in DNA: TGTGCCAGCAGCTTAGGGCAGGGACTAACCTACGAGCAGTACTTC.

In the case of this clonotype: This may be a read error: a much more frequent sequence differs by one nucleotide. This sequence joins TRBV14 and TRBJ2-7, with 12 bases identical to TRBD1. V lost 4 bases and J lost 6; bases outside the gene matches: 1. This CDR3 spans 13 amino acids. The germline V gene encodes CDR1 SGHDN and CDR2 FVKESK. CDR3 sequence (DNA): TGTGCCAGCAGCCGGGACAGGGGGCTCGAGCAGTACTTC. This translates into CASSRDRGLEQYF.

V and J are TRBV7-2 and TRBJ2-1; no reliable D call. The CDR3 is 15 residues long. V shed 6 bases and J shed 5 bases, with 17 bases lying between them. CDR1 and CDR2 from the germline V gene are SGHTA and FQGNSA. CDR3 region: CASSSDWAPHNEQFF. CDR3 DNA sequence: TGTGCCAGCAGTTCCGACTGGGCCCCCCACAATGAGCAGTTCTTC.

The CDR3 DNA reads TGCAGTGCTAGAAGTCCGCTAGCGGGAAACTACAATGAGCAGTTCTTC. As protein: CSARSPLAGNYNEQFF. The chain recombines TRBV20-1 with TRBJ2-1; 9 bases align to TRBD2. This CDR3 is 16 amino acids long. Germline loops: CDR1 DFQATT, CDR2 SNEGSKA (reference sequence). After removal of 2 bases from V and 3 bases from J, the junction contained 8 bases not matched to a gene.

The chain combines TRBV7-2 with TRBJ2-4; weak D call: TRBD1 (6 bases). With the DNA end fitting TRBJ2-7 better, the J assignment may be wrong. Looked up from germline, CDR1 is SGHTA and CDR2 is FQGNSA. This CDR3 region has 13 residues. The CDR3 loop reads CASSWTTGYEQYF. The DNA of the CDR3 is TGTGCCAGCAGCTGGACGACAGGCTACGAGCAGTACTTC.

This clonotype was detected many times. V usage is TRBV29-1 and J usage is TRBJ2-7; TRBD2 is a possible D gene (8 bases). With 7 bases removed from V and 0 bases from J, the gap between germline ends came to 13 bases. This CDR3 has 13 amino acids. Germline V gene lookup returns CDR1 SQVTM and CDR2 ANQGSEA. In nucleotides, the CDR3 is TGCAGCGCCGGGGGGGACAGCTCCTACGAGCAGTACTTC. It encodes CSAGGDSSYEQYF.

This clonotype was observed at least ten times. Here the CDR3 reads CSARWDSSYNSPLHF. The DNA for the CDR3 is TGCAGTGCAAGATGGGACAGCTCCTATAATTCACCCCTCCACTTT. The chain links TRBV20-1 to TRBJ1-6; 7 positions match TRBD1. Looked up from germline, CDR1 is DFQATT and CDR2 is SNEGSKA (reference sequence). The trim removed 6 bases at V and 0 bases at J, leaving 5 bases unmatched. There are 15 residues in the CDR3.

V usage is TRBV9 and J usage is TRBJ1-2, with TRBD1 matching over 7 bases. The CDR3 covers 14 residues. The trim removed 4 bases at V and 7 bases at J, leaving 10 bases unmatched. Germline V gene data show CDR1 as SGDLS and CDR2 as YYNGEE. The CDR3 sequence is CASSPTGQAAGYTF. The CDR3 bases are TGTGCCAGCAGCCCGACCGGACAGGCGGCTGGCTACACCTTC. The full variable domain, with the rest looked up from reference TRBV9 and TRBJ1-2, is DSGVTQTPKHLITATGQRVTLRCSPRSGDLSVYWYQQSLDQGLQFLIQYYNGEERAKGNILERFSAQQFPDLHSELNLSSLELGDSALYFCASSPTGQAAGYTFGSGTRLTVV.

The V and J genes are TRBV20-1 and TRBJ2-7; 8 nucleotides match TRBD2. Germline V gene data show CDR1 as DFQATT and CDR2 as SNEGSKA (reference sequence). This CDR3 comprises 15 residues. The ends lost 2 bases at V and 6 bases at J; junction bases unmatched: 12. This CDR3 is CSARTRGRLSVEQYF. The DNA of the CDR3 is TGCAGTGCTAGAACCCGCGGGAGGTTATCGGTCGAGCAGTACTTC.

V and J are TRBV28 and TRBJ2-1; TRBD2 matches 9 bases. Germline trimming cut 7 bases from V and 1 base from J; bases unmatched to any gene: 17. Germline CDR1 and CDR2: MDHEN and SYDVKM. The CDR3 extends over 19 amino acids. The CDR3 DNA reads as TGTGCCAGCAATCGGCCCTCGGATGGCGGGAGGGGGTCCTACAATGAGCAGTTCTTC. As protein: CASNRPSDGGRGSYNEQFF.

Only one count was recorded for this clonotype. This rearrangement joins TRBV4-2 to TRBJ2-1, with D unclear. V lost 4 bases and J lost 10, with 11 bases in between. The CDR3 loop spans 12 amino acids. Germline values: CDR1 LGHNA, CDR2 YNFKEQ. CDR3 amino acids: CASSPDAGEQFF. CDR3 nucleotides: TGTGCCAGCAGCCCGGACGCTGGAGAGCAGTTCTTC.

The chain recombines TRBV18 with TRBJ1-2, with a tentative D call TRBD1 (5 bases). Trimming stripped 2 bases from V and 7 bases from J, with 20 bases between. Germline V gene data show CDR1 as KGHSH and CDR2 as LQKENI. This CDR3 contains 16 residues. CDR3 amino acids: CASSPMKDSSSGGYTF. The CDR3 DNA reads TGTGCCAGCTCACCAATGAAAGACAGCTCATCGGGTGGCTACACCTTC.

This clonotype has just a few counts. V gene TRBV7-2 combines with J gene TRBJ1-2; no definite D call. The length of the CDR3 is 12 residues. V was trimmed by 8 bases and J by 6 bases, leaving 13 bases between them. Germline lookup yields CDR1 SGHTA and CDR2 FQGNSA. The DNA for the CDR3 is TGTGCCAGCGAGAAGTTGGAAGATGGCTACACCTTC. Amino acids: CASEKLEDGYTF.

V usage is TRBV6-2 or TRBV6-3 and J usage is TRBJ2-1; 13 bases match TRBD2. The J call may be in error: the DNA end matches TRBJ2-7 better. CDR3 length: 19 residues. Germline V lookup: CDR1 MNHEY, CDR2 SVGEGT. In nucleotides, the CDR3 is TGTGCCAGCATCCCCGGACTAGCGGGAGTGCGGGGGCTCTACAATGAGCAGTACTTC. Protein product: CASIPGLAGVRGLYNEQYF.

The chain has TRBV6-2 or TRBV6-3 and TRBJ2-7; 8 positions match TRBD2. The V gene's germline CDR1 is MNHEY and CDR2 SVGEGT. V dropped 6 bases and J dropped 0; count of bases not matched to a gene: 4. CDR3 length: 14 residues. The CDR3 DNA reads as TGTGCCAGCAGGGCGGGGGGTTTCTCCTACGAGCAGTACTTC. It encodes CASRAGGFSYEQYF.

This clonotype was detected many times. This sequence joins TRBV7-9 and TRBJ2-7; possibly TRBD2 for D (6 bases). Germline V gene sequence: CDR1 SEHNR, CDR2 FQNEAQ (reference sequence). Trimming shortened V by 5 bases and J by 4 bases, and 9 bases separated the two germline ends. The length of the CDR3 is 12 residues. CDR3 nucleotide sequence: TGTGCCAGCAGCCCAAGCGGGTACGAGCAGTACTTC. It specifies CASSPSGYEQYF.

The sample holds one count of this clonotype. The chain employs TRBV5-4 and TRBJ2-1; TRBD1 matches 8 bases. This CDR3 is built from 14 residues. Germline-derived CDR1 and CDR2 are SGHNT and YYREEE (reference sequence). V dropped 4 bases and J dropped 8; count of bases not matched to a gene: 8. The CDR3 loop is CASSGSLTGDEQFF. Here the CDR3 DNA reads TGTGCCAGCAGCGGAAGTCTGACAGGGGATGAGCAGTTCTTC.

This chain uses TRBV27 with TRBJ2-5, with D perhaps TRBD1 (5 bases). The closer fit of TRBJ2-7 to the DNA end suggests the J call may be wrong. This CDR3 is 13 amino acids long. The germline V gene has CDR1 MNHEY and CDR2 SMNVEV (reference sequence). The CDR3 DNA reads TGTGCCAGCAGTTCGGCCCCAGGGTACGAGCAGTACTTC. Encoded protein: CASSSAPGYEQYF.

With regard to this clonotype: At one end the junction does not follow the germline gene, possibly because of a read error. The CDR3 sequence: CASSLEGRFYDEQFF. CDR3 bases: TGCGCCAGCAGCTTGGAGGGACGATTCTACGATGAGCAGTTCTTC. This chain links TRBV5-1 with TRBJ2-1; either TRBD1 or TRBD2 may supply D (5 bases each). CDR1 SGHRS and CDR2 YFSETQ come from the germline V gene. This CDR3 has 15 amino acids.